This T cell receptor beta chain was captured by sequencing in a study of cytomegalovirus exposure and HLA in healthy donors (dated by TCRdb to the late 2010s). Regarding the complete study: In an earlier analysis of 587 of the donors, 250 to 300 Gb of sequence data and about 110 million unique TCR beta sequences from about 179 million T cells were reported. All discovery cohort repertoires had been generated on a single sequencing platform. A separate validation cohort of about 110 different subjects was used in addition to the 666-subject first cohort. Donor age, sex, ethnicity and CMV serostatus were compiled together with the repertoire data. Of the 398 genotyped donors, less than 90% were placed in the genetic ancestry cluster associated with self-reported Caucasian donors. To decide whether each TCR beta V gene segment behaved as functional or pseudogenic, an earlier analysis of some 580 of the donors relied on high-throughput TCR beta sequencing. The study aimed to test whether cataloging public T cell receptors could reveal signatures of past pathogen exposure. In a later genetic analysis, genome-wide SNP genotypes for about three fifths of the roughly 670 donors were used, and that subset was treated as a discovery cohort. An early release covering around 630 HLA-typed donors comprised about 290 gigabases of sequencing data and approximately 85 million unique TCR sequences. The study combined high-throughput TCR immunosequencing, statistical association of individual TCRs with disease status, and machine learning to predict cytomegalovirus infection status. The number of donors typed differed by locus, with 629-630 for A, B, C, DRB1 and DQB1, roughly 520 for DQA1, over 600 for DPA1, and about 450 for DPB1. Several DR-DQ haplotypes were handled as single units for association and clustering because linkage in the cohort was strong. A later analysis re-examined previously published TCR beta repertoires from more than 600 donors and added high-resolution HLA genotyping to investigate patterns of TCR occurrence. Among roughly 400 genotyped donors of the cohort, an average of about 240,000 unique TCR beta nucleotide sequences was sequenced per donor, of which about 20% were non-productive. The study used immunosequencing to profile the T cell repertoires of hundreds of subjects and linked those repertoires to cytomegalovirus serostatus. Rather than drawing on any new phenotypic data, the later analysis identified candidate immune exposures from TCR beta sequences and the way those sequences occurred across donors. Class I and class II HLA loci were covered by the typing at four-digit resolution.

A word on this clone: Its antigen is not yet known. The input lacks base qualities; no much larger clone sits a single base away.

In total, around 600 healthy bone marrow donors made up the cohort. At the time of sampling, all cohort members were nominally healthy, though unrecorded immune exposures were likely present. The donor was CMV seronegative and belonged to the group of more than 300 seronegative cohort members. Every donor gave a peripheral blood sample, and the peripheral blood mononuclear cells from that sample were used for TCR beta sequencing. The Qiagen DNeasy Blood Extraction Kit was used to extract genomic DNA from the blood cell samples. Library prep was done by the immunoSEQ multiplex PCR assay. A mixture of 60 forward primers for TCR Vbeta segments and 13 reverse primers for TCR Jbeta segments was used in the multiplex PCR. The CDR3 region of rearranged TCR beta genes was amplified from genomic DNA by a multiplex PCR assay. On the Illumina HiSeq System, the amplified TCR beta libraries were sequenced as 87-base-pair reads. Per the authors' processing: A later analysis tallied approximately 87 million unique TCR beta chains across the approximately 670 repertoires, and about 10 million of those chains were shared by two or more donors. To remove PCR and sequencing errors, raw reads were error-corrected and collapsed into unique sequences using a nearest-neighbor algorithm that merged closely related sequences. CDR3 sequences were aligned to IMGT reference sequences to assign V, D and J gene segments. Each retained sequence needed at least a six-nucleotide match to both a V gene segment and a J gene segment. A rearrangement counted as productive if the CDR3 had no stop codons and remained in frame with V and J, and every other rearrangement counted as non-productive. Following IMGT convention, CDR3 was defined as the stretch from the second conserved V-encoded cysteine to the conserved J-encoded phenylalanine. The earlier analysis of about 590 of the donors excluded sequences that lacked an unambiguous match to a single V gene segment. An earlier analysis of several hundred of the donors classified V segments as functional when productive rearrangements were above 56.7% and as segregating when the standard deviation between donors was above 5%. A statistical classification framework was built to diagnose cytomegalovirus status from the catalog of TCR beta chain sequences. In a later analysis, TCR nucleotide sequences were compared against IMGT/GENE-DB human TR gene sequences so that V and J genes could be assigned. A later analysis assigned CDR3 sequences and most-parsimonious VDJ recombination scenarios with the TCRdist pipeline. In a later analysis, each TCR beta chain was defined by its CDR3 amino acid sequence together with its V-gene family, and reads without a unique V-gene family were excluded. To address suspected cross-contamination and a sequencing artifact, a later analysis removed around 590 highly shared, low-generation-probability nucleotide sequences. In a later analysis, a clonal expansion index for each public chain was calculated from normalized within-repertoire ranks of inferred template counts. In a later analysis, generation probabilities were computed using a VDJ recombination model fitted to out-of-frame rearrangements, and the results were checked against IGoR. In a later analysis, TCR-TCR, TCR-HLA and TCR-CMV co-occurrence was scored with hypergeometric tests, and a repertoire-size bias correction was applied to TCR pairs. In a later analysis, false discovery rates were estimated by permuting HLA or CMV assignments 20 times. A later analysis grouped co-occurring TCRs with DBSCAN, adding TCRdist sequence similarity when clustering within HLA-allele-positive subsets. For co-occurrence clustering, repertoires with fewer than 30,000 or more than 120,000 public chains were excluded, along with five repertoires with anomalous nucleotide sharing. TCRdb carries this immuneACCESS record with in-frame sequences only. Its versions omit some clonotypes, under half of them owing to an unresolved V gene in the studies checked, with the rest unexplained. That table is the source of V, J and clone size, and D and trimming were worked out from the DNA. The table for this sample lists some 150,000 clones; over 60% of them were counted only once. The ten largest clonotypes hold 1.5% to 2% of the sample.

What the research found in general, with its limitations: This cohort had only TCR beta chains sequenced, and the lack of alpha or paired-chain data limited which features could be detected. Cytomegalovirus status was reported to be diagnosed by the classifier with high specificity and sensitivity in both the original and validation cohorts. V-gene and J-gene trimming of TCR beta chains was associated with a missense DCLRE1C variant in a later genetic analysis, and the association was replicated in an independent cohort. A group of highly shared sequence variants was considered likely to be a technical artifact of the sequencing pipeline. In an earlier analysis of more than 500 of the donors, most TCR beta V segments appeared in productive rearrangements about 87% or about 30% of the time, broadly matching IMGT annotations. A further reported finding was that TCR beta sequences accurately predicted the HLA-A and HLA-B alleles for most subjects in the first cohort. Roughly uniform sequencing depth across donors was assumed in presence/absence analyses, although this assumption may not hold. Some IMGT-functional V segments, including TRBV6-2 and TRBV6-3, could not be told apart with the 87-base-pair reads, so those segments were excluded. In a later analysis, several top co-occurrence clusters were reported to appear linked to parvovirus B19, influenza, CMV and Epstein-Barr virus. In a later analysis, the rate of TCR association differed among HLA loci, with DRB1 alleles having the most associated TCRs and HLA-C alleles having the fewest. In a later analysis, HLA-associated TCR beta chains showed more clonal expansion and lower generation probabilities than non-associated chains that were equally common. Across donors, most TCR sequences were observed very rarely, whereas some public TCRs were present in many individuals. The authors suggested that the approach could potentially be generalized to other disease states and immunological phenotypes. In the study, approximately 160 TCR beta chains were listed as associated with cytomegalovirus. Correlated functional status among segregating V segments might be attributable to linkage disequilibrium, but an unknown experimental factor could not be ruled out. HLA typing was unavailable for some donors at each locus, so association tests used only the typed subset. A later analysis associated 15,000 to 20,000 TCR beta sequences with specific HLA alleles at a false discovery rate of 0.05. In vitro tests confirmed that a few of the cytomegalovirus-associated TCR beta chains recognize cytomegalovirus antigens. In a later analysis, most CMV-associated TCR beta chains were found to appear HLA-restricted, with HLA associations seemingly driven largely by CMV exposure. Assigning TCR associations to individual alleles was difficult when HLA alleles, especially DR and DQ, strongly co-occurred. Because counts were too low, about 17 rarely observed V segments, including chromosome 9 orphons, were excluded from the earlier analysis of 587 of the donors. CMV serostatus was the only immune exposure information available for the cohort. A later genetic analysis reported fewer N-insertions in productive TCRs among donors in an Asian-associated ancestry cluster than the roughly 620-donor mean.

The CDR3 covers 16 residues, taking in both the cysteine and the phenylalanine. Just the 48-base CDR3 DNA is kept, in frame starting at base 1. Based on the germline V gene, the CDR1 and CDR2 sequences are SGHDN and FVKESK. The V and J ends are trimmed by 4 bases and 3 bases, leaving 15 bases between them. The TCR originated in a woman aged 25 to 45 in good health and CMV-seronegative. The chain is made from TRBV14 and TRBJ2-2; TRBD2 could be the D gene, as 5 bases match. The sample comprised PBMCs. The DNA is TGTGCCAGCAGCCCTTCGGGAACACCGGACACCGGGGAGCTGTTTTTT. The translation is CASSPSGTPDTGELFF.